This T cell receptor beta chain originates from a study of blood T cell repertoires in COVID-19. In germline, CDR1 is SNHLY, CDR2 FYNNEI. V shed 3 bases and J shed 2 bases, with 10 bases lying between them. There are 14 residues in the CDR3. Libraries were prepared by immunoSEQ multiplex PCR; TCRdb keeps only in-frame clonotypes and omits some of them. The sample carries fewer than 350,000 clones, about 92% recorded once. J is TRBJ2-5 and V is TRBV2; D gene ambiguous. The source material was peripheral blood. This TCR was sampled from a woman aged 60-70 years with COVID-19, enrolled during active disease. CDR3 sequence: CASSEQRPQETQYF. CDR3 coding DNA: TGTGCCAGCAGTGAGCAGCGACCACAAGAGACCCAGTACTTC.